This T cell receptor (beta chain) was captured by sequencing in a study of blood T cell repertoires in COVID-19. About the research overall: T cells, B-cell-depleted T cells, or PBMCs supplied cDNA or gDNA.

Only in-frame clones appear in the TCRdb table, and some are missing; sequencing was by immunoSEQ multiplex PCR. The repertoire has 200,000 or so clones, approximately 90% of them found once; the top ten carry over 15%. V lost 4 bases to trimming and J lost 5 bases, with 11 bases between them. Per the germline V gene, CDR1 is GTSNPN and CDR2 is SVGIG (reference sequence). The CDR3 covers 12 residues. The receptor comes from a man aged 50 or older with COVID-19, enrolled during active disease. This sequence joins TRBV30 and TRBJ2-5; D not resolved. The sample was peripheral blood. As DNA, the CDR3 is TGTGCCTGGAATCCCCCTAGGGAGACCCAGTACTTC. Encoded protein: CAWNPPRETQYF.